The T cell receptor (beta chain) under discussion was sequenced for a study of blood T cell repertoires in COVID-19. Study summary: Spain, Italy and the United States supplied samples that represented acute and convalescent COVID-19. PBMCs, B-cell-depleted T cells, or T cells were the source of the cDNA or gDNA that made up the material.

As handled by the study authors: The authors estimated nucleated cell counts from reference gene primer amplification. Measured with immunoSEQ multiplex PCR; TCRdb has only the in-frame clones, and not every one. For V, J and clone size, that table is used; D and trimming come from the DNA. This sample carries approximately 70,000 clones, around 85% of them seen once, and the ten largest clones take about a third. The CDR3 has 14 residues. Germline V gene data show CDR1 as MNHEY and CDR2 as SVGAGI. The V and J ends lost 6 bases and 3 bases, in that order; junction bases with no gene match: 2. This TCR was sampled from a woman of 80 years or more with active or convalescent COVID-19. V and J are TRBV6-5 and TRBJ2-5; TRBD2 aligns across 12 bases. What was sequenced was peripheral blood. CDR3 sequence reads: CASRASGGEETQYF. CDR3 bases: TGTGCCAGCAGGGCTAGCGGGGGGGAAGAGACCCAGTACTTC.